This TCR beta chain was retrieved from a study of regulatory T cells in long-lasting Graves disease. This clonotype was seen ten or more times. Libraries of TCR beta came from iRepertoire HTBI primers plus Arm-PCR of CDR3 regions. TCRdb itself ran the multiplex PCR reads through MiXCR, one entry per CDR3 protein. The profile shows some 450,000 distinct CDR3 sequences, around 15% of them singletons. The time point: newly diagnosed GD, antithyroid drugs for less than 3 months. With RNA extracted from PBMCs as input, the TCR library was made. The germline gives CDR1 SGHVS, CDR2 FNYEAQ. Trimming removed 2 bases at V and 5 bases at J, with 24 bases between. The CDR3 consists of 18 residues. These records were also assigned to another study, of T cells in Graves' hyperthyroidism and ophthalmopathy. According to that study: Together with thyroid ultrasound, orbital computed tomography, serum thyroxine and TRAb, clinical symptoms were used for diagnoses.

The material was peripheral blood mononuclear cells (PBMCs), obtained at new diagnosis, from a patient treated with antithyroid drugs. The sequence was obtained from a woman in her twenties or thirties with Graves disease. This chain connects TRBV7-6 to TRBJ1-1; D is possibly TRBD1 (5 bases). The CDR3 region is CASSLLEWGGGLGTEAFF. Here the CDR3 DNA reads TGTGCCAGCAGCTTATTAGAGTGGGGGGGGGGTTTAGGTACTGAAGCTTTCTTT.